The source of this T cell receptor (beta chain) is a study of OX40 agonist ivuxolimab in advanced cancers. TCRdb keeps only in-frame clones here, not all; method: immunoSEQ multiplex PCR. The table includes approximately 92,000 clones, roughly 80% detected once. CDR1 is SGHAT, CDR2 FQNNGV, per germline. This CDR3 contains 13 residues. Trimming stripped 0 bases from V and 6 bases from J, with 7 bases between. Sample: CD4+ or CD8+ T cells sorted from blood, taken in a trial of the OX40 agonist ivuxolimab. The sequence was collected from an adult with an advanced solid tumor such as melanoma, head and neck, liver or kidney cancer. The rearrangement joins TRBV11-2 to TRBJ2-3; tentative D call: TRBD2 (6 bases). This chain's CDR3 is CASSLDRGDTQYF. DNA of the CDR3: TGTGCCAGCAGCTTAGATCGGGGGGATACGCAGTATTTT.